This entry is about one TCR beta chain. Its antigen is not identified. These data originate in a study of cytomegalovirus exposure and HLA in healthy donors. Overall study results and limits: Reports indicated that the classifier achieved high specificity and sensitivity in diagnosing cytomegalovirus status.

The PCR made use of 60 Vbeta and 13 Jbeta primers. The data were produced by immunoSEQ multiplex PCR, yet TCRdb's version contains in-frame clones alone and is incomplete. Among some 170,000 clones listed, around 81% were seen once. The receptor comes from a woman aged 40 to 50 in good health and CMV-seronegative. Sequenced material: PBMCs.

The CDR3 reads CASSRGVRNTEAFF. The CDR3 DNA sequence: TGTGCCAGCAGCCGGGGGGTGCGGAACACTGAAGCTTTCTTT. The chain employs TRBV5-6 and TRBJ1-1; D possibly corresponds to TRBD1 (5 bases). This CDR3 contains 14 residues. Trimming cost V 4 bases and J 1 base, with 11 bases left between them. Germline loops: CDR1 SGHDT, CDR2 YYEEEE.